A selection of T cell receptor beta chains follows, all from one sample in a study of T cell responses to AZD1222 COVID-19 vaccine. TCRdb's table, derived via immunoSEQ multiplex PCR, lists solely in-frame clones and lacks some. The data hold 100,000 to 150,000 clones, with roughly 91% observed a single time. Specimen: peripheral blood, collected 28 days after the second AZD1222 dose. These receptor sequences come from an adult who received the AZD1222 COVID-19 vaccine. CDR3s include the opening cysteine and the closing phenylalanine or tryptophan. Fields, in order: CDR3 length, J gene, V gene, CDR3 protein.

13 TRBJ1-2 TRBV7-3 CASSLAGFGGYTF
14 TRBJ2-7 TRBV19 CASSISTKTYEQYF
16 TRBJ2-7 TRBV21-1 CASSKGRGTASYEQYF
15 TRBJ2-7 TRBV5-1 CASSLEAGVYYEQYF
12 TRBJ1-4 TRBV19 CASISRDEKLFF
16 TRBJ1-1 TRBV3-1/TRBV3-2 CASSQLRGGQSTEAFF
15 TRBJ2-1 TRBV23-1 CASSQVAGEDNEQFF
14 TRBJ1-2 TRBV10-3 CAIRSGQRDYGYTF
15 TRBJ2-7 TRBV4-1 CASSQGRTSGYEQYF
16 TRBJ2-5 TRBV6-1 CASSAYGAGSVETQYF
15 TRBJ2-1 TRBV27 CASRRREGEYNEQFF
15 TRBJ2-7 TRBV9 CASSVGTGSSYEQYF
12 TRBJ1-4 TRBV11-2 CASSLVGEKLFF
14 TRBJ2-7 TRBV19 CASSITVGSYEQYF
16 TRBJ1-2 TRBV7-6 CASSPHTGHELYGYTF
14 TRBJ2-1 TRBV11-2 CASRHSGTTGEQFF